These 14 T cell receptor beta chains were all obtained from the same sample, sequenced in a study of beta chain features in type 1 diabetes. Isolated RNA was reverse transcribed in full, so expressed TCRB transcripts were sequenced. The data were produced by immunoSEQ multiplex PCR, yet TCRdb's version contains in-frame clones alone and is incomplete. The data contain 860,000 or so clones, 17% of them singletons. The specimen was naive CD4+ T cells from blood. All receptors derive from a woman between 18 and 30 years old in good health.

The chain uses TRBV28 and TRBJ1-5; no firm D call. CDR1 is MDHEN and CDR2 is SYDVKM in the germline V gene. This CDR3 has 12 residues. Trimming pared 2 bases from V and 15 bases from J, leaving 14 bases between. The CDR3 DNA reads as TGTGCCAGCAGTTTAGGCGCGGGCTCCTGGCATTTT. It is translated as CASSLGAGSWHF. The complete variable domain, with remaining parts taken from reference TRBV28 and TRBJ1-5, reads DVKVTQSSRYLVKRTGEKVFLECVQDMDHENMFWYRQDPGLGLRLIYFSYDVKMKEKGDIPEGYSVSREKKERFSLILESASTNQTSMYLCASSLGAGSWHFGDGTRLSIL.

The chain joins TRBV7-2 to TRBJ2-6, with a tentative D call TRBD2 (5 bases). This CDR3 has 12 amino acids. Germline V CDR1 and CDR2: SGHTA, FQGNSA. V shed 10 bases and J shed 4 bases, with 8 bases lying between them. The CDR3: CATRGGANVLTF. In nucleotides, the CDR3 is TGTGCCACCCGGGGAGGGGCCAACGTCCTGACTTTC.

This clone came up a few times. J is TRBJ1-2 and V is TRBV9; the match to TRBD1 covers 8 bases. Germline V CDR1 and CDR2: SGDLS, YYNGEE. CDR3 length: 16 residues. V shed 2 bases and J 8 bases; nucleotides not matched to a gene: 14. CDR3 loop: CASSVQATGGLSGYTF. In DNA, the CDR3 is TGTGCCAGCAGCGTCCAGGCCACAGGGGGTTTATCCGGCTACACCTTC. Looking up the rest from reference TRBV9 and TRBJ1-2 gives the full variable domain: DSGVTQTPKHLITATGQRVTLRCSPRSGDLSVYWYQQSLDQGLQFLIQYYNGEERAKGNILERFSAQQFPDLHSELNLSSLELGDSALYFCASSVQATGGLSGYTFGSGTRLTVV.

This clone was recorded a few times. This chain joins TRBV7-3 and TRBJ1-2; 10 bases align to TRBD1. This CDR3 has 16 amino acids. Germline values: CDR1 SGHTA, CDR2 FQGTGA. V lost 0 bases, J lost 6 bases, and 7 bases stayed unmatched. CDR3 region: CASSLTPGQGKDGYTF. For the CDR3, the DNA is TGTGCCAGCAGCTTAACGCCGGGACAGGGGAAAGATGGCTACACCTTC.

The rearrangement joins TRBV18 to TRBJ1-2; D unclear. V dropped 3 bases and J dropped 4 bases, with 18 bases sitting between them. This CDR3 is built from 16 residues. Germline lookup yields CDR1 KGHSH and CDR2 LQKENI. CDR3 amino acids: CASSPVMATAGYGYTF. In DNA, the CDR3 is TGTGCCAGCTCACCGGTTATGGCAACGGCCGGCTATGGCTACACCTTC. Combining the CDR3 with reference TRBV18 and TRBJ1-2 gives the whole variable domain NAGVMQNPRHLVRRRGQEARLRCSPMKGHSHVYWYRQLPEEGLKFMVYLQKENIIDESGMPKERFSAEFPKEGPSILRIQQVVRGDSAAYFCASSPVMATAGYGYTFGSGTRLTVV.

This clone was detected a few times. Other nucleotide sequences from this sample produce the same CDR3. The chain is built from TRBV5-1 and TRBJ2-5; D possibly corresponds to TRBD1 (5 bases). Trimming stripped 1 base from V and 3 bases from J, with 7 bases between. This CDR3 has 13 amino acids. Germline CDR1 reads SGHRS; CDR2 reads YFSETQ. CDR3 sequence: CASSLQGEETQYF. CDR3 nucleotide sequence: TGCGCCAGCAGCTTGCAGGGTGAAGAGACCCAGTACTTC. The full variable domain, rest sourced from reference TRBV5-1 and TRBJ2-5, is KAGVTQTPRYLIKTRGQQVTLSCSPISGHRSVSWYQQTPGQGLQFLFEYFSETQRNKGNFPGRFSGRQFSNSRSEMNVSTLELGDSALYLCASSLQGEETQYFGPGTRLLVL.

V is TRBV10-3 and J is TRBJ2-6, with unresolved D. Per the germline V gene, CDR1 is ENHRY and CDR2 is SYGVKD. V was shortened by 0 bases and J by 0 bases, with 12 bases between the two germline ends. This CDR3 comprises 18 residues. The chain's CDR3 is CAISESSFPRSGANVLTF. The CDR3 DNA follows: TGTGCCATCAGTGAGTCAAGCTTCCCCCGCTCTGGGGCCAACGTCCTGACTTTC.

The chain uses TRBV4-1 and TRBJ1-4; 9 nucleotides line up with TRBD1. The CDR3 loop spans 15 amino acids. V was clipped by 4 bases and J by 11 bases; unmatched bases: 11. The germline gives CDR1 MGHRA, CDR2 YSYEKL. CDR3 sequence (DNA): TGCGCCAGCAGCCCCTGGACAGGGGAAATGCCTAAACTGTTTTTT. Encoded protein: CASSPWTGEMPKLFF.

This clone was seen only a few times. The V gene is TRBV13, the J gene TRBJ2-3; 8 positions agree with TRBD2. Per the germline V gene, CDR1 is PRHDT and CDR2 is FYEKMQ (reference sequence). The CDR3 has 19 amino acids. V was pared by 0 bases and J by 0 bases, with 11 bases of the junction left unmatched. The CDR3 DNA reads as TGTGCCAGCAGCTTAGGCCTCAATCGGGGGGGCACTAGCACAGATACGCAGTATTTT. Its translation: CASSLGLNRGGTSTDTQYF.

V gene TRBV7-9 combines with J gene TRBJ1-5, with D unresolved. Per the germline V gene, CDR1 is SEHNR and CDR2 is FQNEAQ (reference sequence). V was shortened by 1 base and J by 7 bases, with 5 bases between the two germline ends. The CDR3 has 12 residues. CDR3 DNA sequence: TGTGCCAGCAGCTTAGGGGAGCAGCCCCAGCATTTT. It specifies CASSLGEQPQHF.

The gene calls are TRBV28 and TRBJ2-1; 7 bases fit TRBD2. Germline lookup yields CDR1 MDHEN and CDR2 SYDVKM. This CDR3 is built from 14 residues. The ends lost 10 bases at V and 7 bases at J; junction bases unmatched: 13. CDR3 coding DNA: TGTGCCACCACTTTGGAACTAGCGCCTAATGAGCAGTTCTTC. It is translated as CATTLELAPNEQFF.

The chain combines TRBV6-6 with TRBJ1-5, with D uncertain. The germline V gene encodes CDR1 MNHNY and CDR2 SVGAGI (reference sequence). The CDR3 is 15 amino acids. V was shortened by 2 bases and J by 0 bases, with 8 bases between the two germline ends. The CDR3 loop is CASSYGGDSNQPQHF. The CDR3 DNA reads TGTGCCAGCAGTTACGGTGGGGATAGCAATCAGCCCCAGCATTTT.

The gene calls are TRBV18 and TRBJ2-5; D may be TRBD1 (5 bases). Trimming stripped 0 bases from V and 4 bases from J, with 12 bases between. CDR3 length equals 15 residues. Per the germline V gene, CDR1 is KGHSH and CDR2 is LQKENI. CDR3 coding DNA: TGTGCCAGCTCACCACCGGCCCAGGGAACAGAGACCCAGTACTTC. It yields the protein CASSPPAQGTETQYF.

In its sample, this clone was seen a few times. The chain uses TRBV6-5 and TRBJ1-3; weak D call: TRBD1 (5 bases). The CDR3 sequence is 13 residues long. Trimming left V 6 bases short and J 9 bases short, with 15 bases between. Germline V CDR1 and CDR2: MNHEY, SVGAGI. CDR3 bases: TGTGCCAGCAGACCTGGGGGGTATGGCACCATATATTTT. Protein product: CASRPGGYGTIYF.